The entry below describes one TCR beta chain. This record comes from a study of cytomegalovirus exposure and HLA in healthy donors. Study-level information: Within an early data release were about 85 million unique TCRs drawn from HLA-typed donors.

The PCR used 60 Vbeta and 13 Jbeta primers. Sequenced by immunoSEQ multiplex PCR; TCRdb stores in-frame clones only, minus some. Found here are 120,000 to 150,000 clones, about 74% of them singletons; the top ten hold 4.5% to 6%. The CDR3 is 16 residues long. Trimming removed 0 bases at V and 3 bases at J, with 14 bases between. The germline CDR1 and CDR2 sequences are KGHSH and LQKENI. Healthy individuals who donated bone marrow served as the donors. The clonotype originates from a woman aged 45-65 years in good health and CMV-seronegative. Specimen: PBMCs. The V and J genes are TRBV18 and TRBJ2-5; possibly TRBD1 for D (6 bases). The CDR3 DNA sequence: TGTGCCAGCTCACCACCGGGCCAGCCAGGGGAAGAGACCCAGTACTTC. This gives the protein CASSPPGQPGEETQYF.